This T cell receptor (beta chain) is from a study of cytomegalovirus exposure and HLA in healthy donors. The CDR3 extends over 19 amino acids. The V end lost 0 bases, the J end lost 2 bases, and 17 bases lay between the germline ends. Germline V CDR1 and CDR2: SGHVS, FNYEAQ. Each of the donors was a healthy bone marrow donor. Regarding this clone: Antigen: not known.

Points from the study as a whole: Rare TCR sequences predominated, though certain public TCRs were found in many donors. Investigators reported approximately 170 TCR beta chains as tied to cytomegalovirus. Later on, an analysis tied 18,000 or so TCR beta sequences to HLA alleles at 0.05 false discovery rate.

PCR primers comprised 60 Vbeta and 13 Jbeta primers. Assay used: immunoSEQ multiplex PCR; TCRdb lists only in-frame clones, some missing. There are some 160,000 clones in the sample; more than 65% occur only once, and under 6.5% lies in the top ten. The material sequenced was PBMCs. This chain links TRBV7-6 with TRBJ2-6, with D possibly being TRBD2 (6 bases). The receptor was isolated from a man aged 50 or older in good health and CMV-seropositive. The CDR3 loop reads CASSLAVAGTGAGANVLTF. As DNA, the CDR3 is TGTGCCAGCAGCTTAGCGGTGGCGGGGACCGGCGCTGGGGCCAACGTCCTGACTTTC. The complete variable domain, with remaining parts taken from reference TRBV7-6 and TRBJ2-6, reads GAGVSQSPRYKVTKRGQDVALRCDPISGHVSLYWYRQALGQGPEFLTYFNYEAQQDKSGLPNDRFSAERPEGSISTLTIQRTEQRDSAMYRCASSLAVAGTGAGANVLTFGAGSRLTVL.